Below are 13 T cell receptor beta chains sequenced from a single sample in a study of blood T cell repertoires in COVID-19. Profiled with immunoSEQ multiplex PCR; TCRdb holds only in-frame clones, not every one. The sample holds under 250,000 clones, roughly 86% seen once. Sequences were obtained from PBMCs or T cells enriched from blood (not recorded which). Receptors originate from a woman aged 30 to 39 with acute COVID-19.

The CDR3 loop reads CASSSRGENTEAFF. The CDR3 nucleotides are TGTGCCAGCAGCTCCCGGGGGGAGAACACTGAAGCTTTCTTT. The V and J genes are TRBV5-5 and TRBJ1-1; D perhaps matches TRBD1 (5 bases). V was clipped by 3 bases and J by 1 base, with 10 bases between them. Germline CDR1 SGHKS, CDR2 YYEKEE (reference sequence). CDR3 length: 14 amino acids.

V gene TRBV30 combines with J gene TRBJ1-4, with 7 bases lining up with TRBD1. Germline assignment: CDR1 GTSNPN and CDR2 SVGIG (reference sequence). CDR3 length: 16 amino acids. V was pared by 0 bases and J by 8 bases, with 12 bases of the junction left unmatched. CDR3 nucleotide sequence: TGTGCCTGGAGTGTAGGATCGACAGGGAGAGGGGAAAAACTGTTTTTT. This codes for CAWSVGSTGRGEKLFF.

This clone was detected once. The chain recombines TRBV5-1 with TRBJ1-6; a possible D gene is TRBD1 (5 bases). This CDR3 contains 16 residues. CDR1 is SGHRS, CDR2 YFSETQ, per germline. The ends were cut back, 3 bases at V and 1 base at J, with 11 bases in the middle. The DNA of the CDR3 is TGCGCCAGCAGCTCCCAGCAGGGTTCCTATAATTCACCCCTCCACTTT. Its translation: CASSSQQGSYNSPLHF.

The chain links TRBV5-4 to TRBJ2-6; D remains unclear. The germline CDR1 and CDR2 sequences are SGHNT and YYREEE (reference sequence). This CDR3 has 14 amino acids. V lost 0 bases and J 3 bases, leaving 4 bases between the germline ends. The CDR3 nucleotides are TGTGCCAGCAGCTTGGCCTTTGGGGCCAACGTCCTGACTTTC. This encodes CASSLAFGANVLTF.

The V call is TRBV6-6, the J call TRBJ2-5; no reliable D call. Germline V lookup: CDR1 MNHNY, CDR2 SVGAGI (reference sequence). V was trimmed by 2 bases and J by 3 bases, leaving 13 bases between them. The CDR3 is 15 residues long. CDR3 amino acids: CASSYPPRTKETQYF. The CDR3 DNA reads as TGTGCCAGCAGTTACCCCCCCAGAACCAAAGAGACCCAGTACTTC.

This clone was picked up a small number of times. The chain combines TRBV24-1 with TRBJ2-1; tentative D call: TRBD1 (5 bases). The CDR3 length is 16 residues. Trimming took 4 bases from V and 8 from J, leaving 20 bases between them. Germline values: CDR1 KGHDR, CDR2 SFDVKD. CDR3 sequence: CATSDLSGIRTDEQFF. The DNA of the CDR3 is TGTGCCACCAGTGACCTCTCAGGGATTCGGACCGATGAGCAGTTCTTC.

This clone has only one observation. The rearrangement joins TRBV3-1 (or the pseudogene TRBV3-2) to TRBJ2-1; D might be TRBD1 (7 bases). Deletions cut 6 bases from V and 8 bases from J, with 26 bases between. The CDR3 covers 17 residues. Germline-derived CDR1 and CDR2 are LGHDT and YNNKEL (reference sequence). This chain's CDR3 is CASSLGTARGVRDEQFF. CDR3 bases: TGTGCCAGCAGTCTCGGGACAGCTAGGGGGGTCCGCGATGAGCAGTTCTTC.

The chain employs TRBV9 and TRBJ2-1; 9 positions agree with TRBD2. This CDR3 is built from 16 residues. Looked up from germline, CDR1 is SGDLS and CDR2 is YYNGEE. V lost 2 bases, J lost 4 bases, and 7 bases stayed unmatched. The DNA of the CDR3 is TGTGCCAGCAGCGTTCTCGCGGGGGGGCTTTACAATGAGCAGTTCTTC. Protein sequence: CASSVLAGGLYNEQFF. The full variable domain, rest sourced from reference TRBV9 and TRBJ2-1, is DSGVTQTPKHLITATGQRVTLRCSPRSGDLSVYWYQQSLDQGLQFLIQYYNGEERAKGNILERFSAQQFPDLHSELNLSSLELGDSALYFCASSVLAGGLYNEQFFGPGTRLTVL.

The chain is built from TRBV14 and TRBJ1-4; 8 bases align to TRBD1. The V gene's germline CDR1 is SGHDN and CDR2 FVKESK. The CDR3 totals 17 residues. V was pared by 7 bases and J by 1 base, with 11 bases of the junction left unmatched. The CDR3, as DNA: TGTGCCAGCACTCTAATGACAGGGGCTCAAACTAATGAAAAACTGTTTTTT. Amino acid sequence: CASTLMTGAQTNEKLFF. Full variable domain (remainder filled in from reference TRBV14 and TRBJ1-4): EAGVTQFPSHSVIEKGQTVTLRCDPISGHDNLYWYRRVMGKEIKFLLHFVKESKQDESGMPNNRFLAERTGGTYSTLKVQPAELEDSGVYFCASTLMTGAQTNEKLFFGSGTQLSVL.

DNA for the CDR3: TGTGCCTGGAGCGCAATGGGAGGAAGTTCAGATACGCAGTATTTT. Translated, it gives CAWSAMGGSSDTQYF. The rearrangement links TRBV30 to TRBJ2-3, with a tentative D call TRBD2 (6 bases). CDR1 GTSNPN and CDR2 SVGIG come from the germline V gene (reference sequence). There are 15 residues in the CDR3. Trimming stripped 3 bases from V and 4 bases from J, with 17 bases between.

The V gene is TRBV6-5, the J gene TRBJ1-1; TRBD1 aligns across 10 bases. Germline V gene lookup returns CDR1 MNHEY and CDR2 SVGAGI. The junction had 5 bases not matched to a gene; V was cut back by 7 bases and J by 3 bases. This CDR3 contains 14 residues. Here the CDR3 reads CASTRGTGDTEAFF. The CDR3 coding sequence is TGTGCCAGCACCCGAGGGACAGGGGACACTGAAGCTTTCTTT.

The chain recombines TRBV11-1 with TRBJ2-5; weak D call: TRBD1 (6 bases). Germline lookup yields CDR1 SGHAT and CDR2 FQDESV (reference sequence). The V end was cut by 5 bases, the J end by 1 base, with 8 bases between. This CDR3 has 13 residues. Written as DNA, the CDR3 is TGTGCCAGCAGCAGGGGGTTCCAAGAGACCCAGTACTTC. Encoded protein: CASSRGFQETQYF. Looking up the rest from reference TRBV11-1 and TRBJ2-5 gives the full variable domain: EAEVAQSPRYKITEKSQAVAFWCDPISGHATLYWYRQILGQGPELLVQFQDESVVDDSQLPKDRFSAERLKGVDSTLKIQPAELGDSAMYLCASSRGFQETQYFGPGTRLLVL.

The chain has TRBV3-1 (or the pseudogene TRBV3-2) and TRBJ2-1; 9 bases line up with TRBD2. This CDR3 spans 16 amino acids. Germline lookup yields CDR1 LGHDT and CDR2 YNNKEL (reference sequence). Germline trimming cut 4 bases from V and 8 bases from J; bases unmatched to any gene: 12. The CDR3 reads CASSPLRGGGADEQFF. The CDR3 coding sequence is TGTGCCAGCAGCCCCCTTCGGGGCGGGGGGGCCGATGAGCAGTTCTTC.